This TCR beta chain is from a study of CD8+CD57+ T cells in acquired aplastic anemia. About the research overall: Healthy donors had, on average, about 10.8 million reads for their CD4+ cells.

Profiling that covered TCR beta VDJ and CDR3 relied on genomic DNA as its template. TCRdb passed the reads through MiXCR, listing each CDR3 protein once. The repertoire includes approximately 130,000 distinct CDR3 sequences, less than 45% of them detected once, and 8.4% sits in the top ten. The CDR3 runs to 14 residues. Looked up from germline, CDR1 is SGHKS and CDR2 is YYEKEE (reference sequence). Study-wide results and caveats: Significance was not reached for CD8+ Simpson's diversity between patients and controls. Patients and controls shared 25 to 35 CD8+ CDR3 sequences, highly expressed in patients.

Note on this clonotype: Its antigen remains unidentified. At one end, the junction sequence differs from germline, possibly due to a read error.

Sequenced input: sorted CD4+, CD8+, or CD8+CD57+ T cells (not recorded which) from PBMCs. This clonotype was sampled from a human donor in good health, serving as a control. The rearrangement uses TRBV5-5 and TRBJ1-1, with D unresolved. The CDR3 DNA is TGTGCCAGCAGCTTGTGGACGGGGAACACTGAAGCTCTCTTT. This encodes CASSLWTGNTEALF.